Shown below are 26 T cell receptor beta chains from a single sample sequenced in a study of T cell repertoires in cytomegalovirus infection. Their antigens are not known. TCRdb re-called the reads with MiXCR, one entry per CDR3 protein. The data hold 250,000 to 300,000 distinct CDR3 sequences, with roughly 21% observed a single time. The material sequenced was cultured PBMCs, taken from culture after CMV antigen stimulation. The receptors stem from a human donor in good health (CMV status not recorded). Some clones in this sample may be carry-over from other donors' samples.

This chain uses TRBV7-2 with TRBJ2-6, with 11 bases identical to TRBD2. V lost 1 base and J lost 0; bases outside the gene matches: 5. There are 19 residues in the CDR3. CDR1 is SGHTA and CDR2 is FQGNSA in the germline V gene. Here the CDR3 reads CASSLEFGLAGSGANVLTF. The CDR3 DNA sequence: TGTGCCAGCAGCTTAGAGTTCGGACTAGCGGGCTCTGGGGCCAACGTCCTGACTTTC.

The rearrangement joins TRBV20-1 to TRBJ1-1, with a tentative D call TRBD1 (5 bases). Germline CDR1 and CDR2: DFQATT and SNEGSKA (reference sequence). V shed 4 bases and J shed 3 bases, with 9 bases lying between them. The CDR3 is 12 amino acids. The DNA of the CDR3 is TGCAGTGCTACCCAGGGCTACACTGAAGCTTTCTTT. It yields the protein CSATQGYTEAFF.

The sample holds a few counts of this clonotype. The V and J genes are TRBV19 and TRBJ2-6; D is possibly TRBD1 or TRBD2 (5 bases each). Germline V gives CDR1 LNHDA, CDR2 SQIVND (reference sequence). There are 17 residues in the CDR3. V was pared by 7 bases and J by 0 bases, with 16 bases between. In DNA, the CDR3 is TGTGCCAGTAATACCGGGACGGCCAGCTCTGGGGCCAACGTCCTGACTTTC. Translated, it gives CASNTGTASSGANVLTF. The complete variable domain, with remaining parts taken from reference TRBV19 and TRBJ2-6, reads DGGITQSPKYLFRKEGQNVTLSCEQNLNHDAMYWYRQDPGQGLRLIYYSQIVNDFQKGDIAEGYSVSREKKESFPLTVTSAQKNPTAFYLCASNTGTASSGANVLTFGAGSRLTVL.

The chain combines TRBV7-9 with TRBJ2-7; 7 nucleotides align to TRBD2. The CDR3 has 15 amino acids. Germline assignment: CDR1 SEHNR and CDR2 FQNEAQ (reference sequence). Germline trimming cut 0 bases from V and 1 base from J; bases unmatched to any gene: 3. The CDR3 coding sequence is TGTGCCAGCAGCTTAGCAGCGGGGACGTCCTACGAGCAGTACGTC. Translating gives CASSLAAGTSYEQYV.

Only a few counts were recorded for this clonotype. The chain couples TRBV6-5 to TRBJ1-4; TRBD1 might be the D (5 bases). CDR1 and CDR2 (germline): MNHEY, SVGAGI. The germline V and J ends were trimmed by 1 base and 7 bases, with 16 bases remaining between them. The CDR3 is 16 amino acids. In DNA form, the CDR3 reads TGTGCCAGCAGTTACTTTTCAGGGCCAAATGGTGAAAAACTGTTTTTT. Protein product: CASSYFSGPNGEKLFF.

This clonotype appeared a few times. This chain links TRBV7-2 with TRBJ2-1; possibly TRBD2 for D (6 bases). Germline CDR1 SGHTA, CDR2 FQGNSA. The CDR3 runs to 14 residues. V was cut by 1 base and J by 7 bases, with 11 bases left in between. In DNA, the CDR3 is TGTGCCAGCAGCTTAGATCGGGGGTGGAATGAGCAGTTCTTC. This translates into CASSLDRGWNEQFF.

The V gene is TRBV28, the J gene TRBJ2-7; 9 nucleotides match TRBD2. With V trimmed by 5 bases and J by 3 bases, 5 bases remained unmatched. The germline V gene has CDR1 MDHEN and CDR2 SYDVKM. This CDR3 region has 14 residues. This chain's CDR3 is CASSVAGALYEQYF. Here the CDR3 DNA reads TGTGCCAGCAGTGTAGCGGGAGCTCTCTACGAGCAGTACTTC.

This clonotype came up a few times. The J gene is TRBJ2-1, the V gene TRBV11-2; 7 bases agree with TRBD2. The germline CDR1 and CDR2 sequences are SGHAT and FQNNGV. CDR3 size: 17 residues. Trimming took 1 base from V and 4 from J; bases not matched to a gene: 10. CDR3 sequence reads: CASSLAGWDYTYNEQFF. CDR3 nucleotides: TGTGCCAGCAGCTTAGCCGGGTGGGACTACACTTACAATGAGCAGTTCTTC.

This clonotype has at least ten counts. The chain joins TRBV7-2 to TRBJ2-1, with D perhaps TRBD2 (6 bases). This CDR3 contains 15 residues. Trimming cost V 1 base and J 12 bases, with 19 bases left between them. Germline lookup yields CDR1 SGHTA and CDR2 FQGNSA. The DNA of the CDR3 is TGTGCCAGCAGCTTAGGACAAGTACCGGGACTTGGGCAGTTCTTC. It translates to CASSLGQVPGLGQFF.

In its sample, this clonotype was seen a few times. The chain employs TRBV7-9 and TRBJ1-2; D is uncertain. The CDR3 sequence is 12 residues long. Trimming removed 6 bases from V and 6 bases from J, with 11 bases in between. Germline V gives CDR1 SEHNR, CDR2 FQNEAQ (reference sequence). CDR3: CASRPTLDGYTF. CDR3 nucleotides: TGTGCCAGCAGGCCTACGTTGGATGGCTACACCTTC.

This clonotype was counted only a few times. V gene TRBV28 combines with J gene TRBJ2-7; TRBD1 or TRBD2 may be the D gene (5 bases each). The CDR3 is 18 amino acids. Trimming pared 8 bases from V and 2 bases from J, leaving 28 bases between. The V gene's germline CDR1 is MDHEN and CDR2 SYDVKM. This CDR3 reads CASGTGPPAGLPPYEQYF. The CDR3 region has the DNA TGTGCCAGCGGGACCGGGCCCCCGGCTGGGCTACCTCCCTACGAGCAGTACTTC.

This clonotype turned up a few times. This chain links TRBV7-6 with TRBJ2-3; TRBD2 matches at 10 bases. The junction had 4 bases not matched to a gene; V was cut back by 1 base and J by 0 bases. CDR1 SGHVS and CDR2 FNYEAQ come from the germline V gene. This CDR3 comprises 17 residues. This chain's CDR3 is CASSLGSTSGSTDTQYF. In DNA, the CDR3 is TGTGCCAGCAGCTTAGGGTCGACTAGCGGGAGCACAGATACGCAGTATTTT.

The rearrangement joins TRBV19 to TRBJ1-3; maybe TRBD1 (6 bases). Trimming left V 6 bases short and J 2 bases short, with 11 bases between. The CDR3 covers 14 residues. Germline assignment: CDR1 LNHDA and CDR2 SQIVND (reference sequence). This CDR3 reads CASSQQGPGNTIYF. The CDR3 nucleotides are TGTGCCAGTAGCCAACAGGGCCCTGGAAACACCATATATTTT.

This clonotype was seen repeatedly, ten times or more. V usage is TRBV7-3 and J usage is TRBJ2-6; D ambiguous. Trimming removed 5 bases from V and 1 base from J, with 9 bases in between. The CDR3 is made up of 15 amino acids. Looked up from germline, CDR1 is SGHTA and CDR2 is FQGTGA. For the CDR3, the DNA is TGTGCCAGCAGCCAAGGACCTTCTGGGGCCAACGTCCTGACTTTC. It is translated as CASSQGPSGANVLTF.

Ten or more counts support this clonotype. Written as DNA, the CDR3 is TGTGCCAGCCCACCCGATAGACTAGCGGGATACAATGAGCAGTTCTTC. The encoded protein is CASPPDRLAGYNEQFF. This chain connects TRBV6-1 to TRBJ2-1; 11 nucleotides match TRBD2. Germline V gives CDR1 MNHNS, CDR2 SASEGT. This CDR3 is 16 amino acids long. V shed 8 bases, J shed 4 bases, and the junction held 10 bases outside the gene matches.

J is TRBJ1-2 and V is TRBV4-2, with no clear D. This CDR3 contains 13 residues. The V end was cut by 1 base, the J end by 6 bases, with 9 bases between. Per the germline V gene, CDR1 is LGHNA and CDR2 is YNFKEQ. The CDR3 region is CASSQGPLDGYTF. DNA for the CDR3: TGTGCCAGCAGCCAAGGACCCCTGGATGGCTACACCTTC.

This clonotype appeared many times. The chain links TRBV7-2 to TRBJ2-3; the match to TRBD2 covers 9 bases. The CDR3 is 16 residues long. In germline, CDR1 is SGHTA, CDR2 FQGNSA. J was trimmed by 4 bases and V by 3 bases; bases with no gene match: 8. CDR3 sequence: CASSLNSGRSPDTQYF. Written as DNA, the CDR3 is TGTGCCAGCAGCTTGAATAGCGGGAGATCCCCAGATACGCAGTATTTT.

This clonotype was seen ten or more times. The chain is built from TRBV28 and TRBJ2-1; D may correspond to TRBD1 or TRBD2 (5 bases each). Trimming removed 4 bases from V and 0 bases from J, with 10 bases in between. The CDR3 has 15 residues. Germline V gives CDR1 MDHEN, CDR2 SYDVKM. The CDR3 sequence is CASSSLGTSYNEQFF. CDR3 DNA sequence: TGTGCCAGCAGTTCACTAGGGACCTCCTACAATGAGCAGTTCTTC. Based on the CDR3 plus reference TRBV28 and TRBJ2-1, the full variable domain is DVKVTQSSRYLVKRTGEKVFLECVQDMDHENMFWYRQDPGLGLRLIYFSYDVKMKEKGDIPEGYSVSREKKERFSLILESASTNQTSMYLCASSSLGTSYNEQFFGPGTRLTVL.

The chain combines TRBV7-6 with TRBJ2-2; 9 bases map to TRBD1. The CDR3 has 15 residues. The ends lost 6 bases at V and 5 bases at J; junction bases unmatched: 7. Germline V gene lookup returns CDR1 SGHVS and CDR2 FNYEAQ. In DNA form, the CDR3 reads TGTGCCAGCAGGAAAACCGGGACAGGGACCGGGGAGCTGTTTTTT. Protein product: CASRKTGTGTGELFF.

The chain has TRBV12-3 or TRBV12-4 and TRBJ1-5; maybe TRBD1 (6 bases). The ends were cut back, 6 bases at V and 0 bases at J, with 15 bases in the middle. CDR3 length: 16 residues. The CDR3 nucleotides are TGTGCCAGCAGCTCCCGGTCCAGGGGTAGCAATCAGCCCCAGCATTTT. As protein: CASSSRSRGSNQPQHF.

This clonotype has more than one count but fewer than ten. The J gene is TRBJ1-5, the V gene TRBV12-3 or TRBV12-4; 9 nucleotides match TRBD1. CDR3 length: 14 amino acids. The J segment lost 7 bases and the V segment lost 5 bases, leaving 6 bases of the junction unmatched. CDR3 DNA sequence: TGTGCCAGCAGTCATTCCGGGACAGGGCAGCCCCAGCATTTT. Protein: CASSHSGTGQPQHF.

This clonotype has more than one count but fewer than ten. The chain uses TRBV4-3 and TRBJ1-4, with D possibly matching TRBD1 (6 bases). Trimming left V 1 base short and J 4 bases short, with 19 bases between. The CDR3 totals 18 residues. Germline loops: CDR1 LGHNA, CDR2 YSLEER. This CDR3 reads CASSQGPGAGVVNEKLFF. Written as DNA, the CDR3 is TGCGCCAGCAGCCAAGGACCCGGGGCAGGGGTAGTTAATGAAAAACTGTTTTTT.

This clonotype was found a few times. The chain has TRBV19 and TRBJ1-1; 7 bases map to TRBD1. After removal of 4 bases from V and 2 bases from J, the junction contained 7 bases not matched to a gene. The CDR3 is 15 amino acids. CDR1 and CDR2 (germline): LNHDA, SQIVND (reference sequence). CDR3 coding DNA: TGTGCCAGTAGTACGGACAGGATACTCAACACTGAAGCTTTCTTT. Translation: CASSTDRILNTEAFF.

The CDR3 here is CASMRGTSGRDTQYF. CDR3 DNA sequence: TGTGCCAGCATGAGGGGGACTAGCGGGCGAGATACGCAGTATTTT. The chain combines TRBV2 with TRBJ2-3; 12 positions agree with TRBD2. This CDR3 is 15 amino acids long. Trimming at V came to 7 bases and at J to 5 bases, leaving 7 bases not matched to a gene. Germline V gives CDR1 SNHLY, CDR2 FYNNEI.

The chain links TRBV4-1 to TRBJ1-2; 9 bases agree with TRBD1. Losses at the gene ends were 1 base for V and 2 bases for J; bases not matched to a gene: 5. This CDR3 contains 16 residues. CDR1 and CDR2 from the germline V gene are MGHRA and YSYEKL. Written as DNA, the CDR3 is TGCGCCAGCAGCCAAGGGACAGGGGTCAAGAACTATGGCTACACCTTC. This gives the protein CASSQGTGVKNYGYTF.

The sample holds many counts of this clonotype. The CDR3 sequence: CASSLDLAGRGETQYF. For the CDR3, the DNA is TGTGCCAGCAGCTTAGATCTAGCGGGGCGAGGGGAGACCCAGTACTTC. The V gene is TRBV7-2, the J gene TRBJ2-5, with TRBD2 identical over 9 bases. The germline gives CDR1 SGHTA, CDR2 FQGNSA. The V and J ends lost 1 base and 5 bases, in that order; junction bases with no gene match: 8. CDR3 size: 16 residues.